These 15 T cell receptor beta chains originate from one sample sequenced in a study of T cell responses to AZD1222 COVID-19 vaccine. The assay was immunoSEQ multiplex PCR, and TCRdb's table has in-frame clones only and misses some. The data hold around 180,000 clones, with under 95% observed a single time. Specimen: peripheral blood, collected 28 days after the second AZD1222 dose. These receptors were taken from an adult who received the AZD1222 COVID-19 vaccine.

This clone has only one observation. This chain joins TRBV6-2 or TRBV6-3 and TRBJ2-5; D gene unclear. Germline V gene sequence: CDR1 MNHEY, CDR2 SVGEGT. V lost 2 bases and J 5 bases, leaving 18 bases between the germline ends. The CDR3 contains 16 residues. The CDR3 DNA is TGTGCCAGCAGTTACCCGTCCTTTAAAGTCCAGGAGACCCAGTACTTC. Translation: CASSYPSFKVQETQYF.

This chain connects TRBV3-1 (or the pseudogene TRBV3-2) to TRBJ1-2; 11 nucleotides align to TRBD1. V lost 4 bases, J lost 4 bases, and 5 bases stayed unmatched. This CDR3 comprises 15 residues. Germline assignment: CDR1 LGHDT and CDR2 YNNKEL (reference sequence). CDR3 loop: CASSRSGTGGYGYTF. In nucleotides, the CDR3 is TGTGCCAGCAGCCGGTCCGGGACAGGGGGCTATGGCTACACCTTC.

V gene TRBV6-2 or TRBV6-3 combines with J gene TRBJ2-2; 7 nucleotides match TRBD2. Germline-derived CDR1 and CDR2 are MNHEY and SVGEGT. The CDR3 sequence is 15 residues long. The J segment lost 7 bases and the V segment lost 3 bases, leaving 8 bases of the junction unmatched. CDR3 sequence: CASSYWAGAIGELFF. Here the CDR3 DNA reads TGTGCCAGCAGTTATTGGGCGGGAGCGATCGGGGAGCTGTTTTTT.

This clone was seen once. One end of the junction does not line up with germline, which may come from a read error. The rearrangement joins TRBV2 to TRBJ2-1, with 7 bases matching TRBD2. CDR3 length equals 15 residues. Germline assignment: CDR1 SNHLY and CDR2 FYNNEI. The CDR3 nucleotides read TGTGCCAGCAGTCAAGCGGGAAGGGCCTACAATGAGCAGTTCTTC. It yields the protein CASSQAGRAYNEQFF. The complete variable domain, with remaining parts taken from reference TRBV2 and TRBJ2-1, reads EPEVTQTPSHQVTQMGQEVILRCVPISNHLYFYWYRQILGQKVEFLVSFYNNEISEKSEIFDDQFSVERPDGSNFTLKIRSTKLEDSAMYFCASSQAGRAYNEQFFGPGTRLTVL.

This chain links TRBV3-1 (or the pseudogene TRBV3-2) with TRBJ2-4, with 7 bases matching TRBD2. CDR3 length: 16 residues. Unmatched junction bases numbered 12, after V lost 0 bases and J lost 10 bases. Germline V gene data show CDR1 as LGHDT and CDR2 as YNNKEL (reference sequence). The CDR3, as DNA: TGTGCCAGCAGCCAAGAATGGGGGAGGGCCATCGGGATTCAGTACTTC. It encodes CASSQEWGRAIGIQYF.

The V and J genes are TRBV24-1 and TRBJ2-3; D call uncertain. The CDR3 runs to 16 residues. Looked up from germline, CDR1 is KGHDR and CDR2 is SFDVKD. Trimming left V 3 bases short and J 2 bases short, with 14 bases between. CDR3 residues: CATSDPWGSVTDTQYF. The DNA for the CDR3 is TGTGCCACCAGTGATCCATGGGGATCAGTCACAGATACGCAGTATTTT.

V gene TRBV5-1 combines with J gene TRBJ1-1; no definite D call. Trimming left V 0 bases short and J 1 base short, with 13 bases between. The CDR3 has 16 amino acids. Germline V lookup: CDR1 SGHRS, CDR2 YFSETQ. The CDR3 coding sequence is TGCGCCAGCAGCTTGGACCTATTAGGAGGGAACACTGAAGCTTTCTTT. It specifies CASSLDLLGGNTEAFF.

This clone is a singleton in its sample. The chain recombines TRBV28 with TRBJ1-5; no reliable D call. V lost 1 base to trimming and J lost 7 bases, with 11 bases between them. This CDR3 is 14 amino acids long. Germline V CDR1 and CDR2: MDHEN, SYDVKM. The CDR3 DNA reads TGTGCCAGCAGTTTATACGCCACAAGCCAGCCCCAGCATTTT. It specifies CASSLYATSQPQHF. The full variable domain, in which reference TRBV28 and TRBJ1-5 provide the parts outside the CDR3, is DVKVTQSSRYLVKRTGEKVFLECVQDMDHENMFWYRQDPGLGLRLIYFSYDVKMKEKGDIPEGYSVSREKKERFSLILESASTNQTSMYLCASSLYATSQPQHFGDGTRLSIL.

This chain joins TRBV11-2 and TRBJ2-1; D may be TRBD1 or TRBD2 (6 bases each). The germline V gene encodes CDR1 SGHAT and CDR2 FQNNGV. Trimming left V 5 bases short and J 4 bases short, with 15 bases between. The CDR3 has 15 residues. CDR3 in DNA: TGTGCCAGCAGCCCCCGGGGGCGTATATACAATGAGCAGTTCTTC. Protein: CASSPRGRIYNEQFF.

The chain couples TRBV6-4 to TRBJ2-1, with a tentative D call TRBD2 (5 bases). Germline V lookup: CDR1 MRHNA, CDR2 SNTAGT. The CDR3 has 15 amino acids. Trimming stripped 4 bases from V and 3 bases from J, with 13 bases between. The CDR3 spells CASSANGENYNEQFF. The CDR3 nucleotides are TGTGCCAGCAGTGCGAACGGGGAGAACTACAATGAGCAGTTCTTC.

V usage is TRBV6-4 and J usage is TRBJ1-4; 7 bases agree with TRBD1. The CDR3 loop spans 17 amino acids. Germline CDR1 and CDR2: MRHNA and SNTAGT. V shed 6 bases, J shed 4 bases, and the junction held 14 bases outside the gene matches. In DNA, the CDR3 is TGTGCCAGCAGGGGGCAGGCCAGGGGGTCTTATAATGAAAAACTGTTTTTT. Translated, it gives CASRGQARGSYNEKLFF.

The DNA of the CDR3 is TGTGCCAGCAGGTACCGGGCCCACACTGAAGCTTTCTTT. Its translation: CASRYRAHTEAFF. The V call is TRBV6-5, the J call TRBJ1-1; D call uncertain. The CDR3 consists of 13 residues. Germline V gives CDR1 MNHEY, CDR2 SVGAGI. Trimming stripped 6 bases from V and 3 bases from J, with 11 bases between.

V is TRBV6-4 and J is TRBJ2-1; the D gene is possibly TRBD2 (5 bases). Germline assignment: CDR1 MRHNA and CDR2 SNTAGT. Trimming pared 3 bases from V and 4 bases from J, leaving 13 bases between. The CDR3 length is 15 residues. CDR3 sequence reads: CASSEDSVAYNEQFF. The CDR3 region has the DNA TGTGCCAGCAGTGAGGACTCCGTCGCGTACAATGAGCAGTTCTTC.

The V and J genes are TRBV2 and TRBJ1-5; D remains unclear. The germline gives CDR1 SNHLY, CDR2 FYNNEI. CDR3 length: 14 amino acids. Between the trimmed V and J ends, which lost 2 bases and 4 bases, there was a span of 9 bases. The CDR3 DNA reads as TGTGCCAGCAGTGAAAGGGCGGGAAATCAGCCCCAGCATTTT. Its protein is CASSERAGNQPQHF.

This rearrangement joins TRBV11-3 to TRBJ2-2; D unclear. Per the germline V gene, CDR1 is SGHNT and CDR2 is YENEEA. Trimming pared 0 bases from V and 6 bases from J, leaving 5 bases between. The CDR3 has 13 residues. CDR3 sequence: CASSLDYPGELFF. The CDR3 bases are TGTGCCAGCAGCTTAGATTACCCCGGGGAGCTGTTTTTT.